This entry lists 12 T cell receptor beta chains sequenced from one sample in a study of vaccination effects on CD4 cells after COVID-19. The ViraFEST assay expanded antigen-specific CD4+ T cells with viral peptide pools before sequencing. Cultured cells yielded isolated CD4+ T cells after around 10 days. The antigens for these receptors are not known. Libraries were prepared by immunoSEQ multiplex PCR; TCRdb keeps only in-frame clonotypes and omits some of them. The profile shows just over 30,000 clones, roughly two thirds of them singletons. This sample comprised CD4+ T cells from PBMCs cultured with HCoV-229E spike peptides, obtained before COVID-19 vaccination. The origin of the receptors is a human donor who received a COVID-19 vaccine.

This sequence joins TRBV19 and TRBJ2-7; 8 bases align to TRBD1. Per the germline V gene, CDR1 is LNHDA and CDR2 is SQIVND (reference sequence). Losses at the gene ends were 5 bases for V and 2 bases for J; bases not matched to a gene: 2. CDR3 length: 13 residues. The CDR3 coding sequence is TGTGCCAGTAGTTCAGGGGGCCCCTACGAGCAGTACTTC. Its translation is CASSSGGPYEQYF.

The table lists this clone with a few counts. The genes are TRBV2 and TRBJ2-1; 10 bases map to TRBD1. The CDR3 runs to 15 residues. The junction had 9 bases not matched to a gene; V was cut back by 4 bases and J by 9 bases. Germline loops: CDR1 SNHLY, CDR2 FYNNEI. The CDR3 DNA reads as TGTGCCAGCAGTGTACGACAGGGGGCGGGAGGTGAGCAGTTCTTC. Translation: CASSVRQGAGGEQFF.

A few counts support this clone. The J gene is TRBJ2-2, the V gene TRBV7-9; 7 positions agree with TRBD2. The CDR3 is 15 amino acids. Germline CDR1 and CDR2: SEHNR and FQNEAQ (reference sequence). J gave up 8 bases and V 5 bases, and 11 bases lay outside the gene matches. The CDR3 protein is CASSLSRTRMGELFF. DNA for the CDR3: TGTGCCAGCAGCCTCAGCCGGACTAGGATGGGGGAGCTGTTTTTT.

This chain links TRBV9 with TRBJ1-2; D unresolved. Germline-derived CDR1 and CDR2 are SGDLS and YYNGEE. Trimming took 4 bases from V and 7 from J, leaving 23 bases between them. CDR3 length: 16 amino acids. The DNA for the CDR3 is TGTGCCAGCAGCCCCGAACAGATCCCCTGGGGTAGTGGCTACACCTTC. It yields the protein CASSPEQIPWGSGYTF.

The V call is TRBV7-9, the J call TRBJ1-4, with 11 nucleotides matching TRBD1. CDR1 is SEHNR, CDR2 FQNEAQ, per germline (reference sequence). The CDR3 length is 15 residues. The J segment lost 7 bases and the V segment lost 5 bases, leaving 6 bases of the junction unmatched. CDR3 amino acids: CASSARDRGSEKLFF. DNA of the CDR3: TGTGCCAGCAGCGCAAGGGACAGGGGGAGTGAAAAACTGTTTTTT.

The chain recombines TRBV7-8 with TRBJ2-7; a weak D match, TRBD1 (5 bases). CDR3 length equals 17 residues. Germline CDR1 and CDR2: SGHVS and FQNEAQ. Trimming removed 1 base from V and 7 bases from J, with 23 bases in between. For the CDR3, the DNA is TGTGCCAGCAGCTTAGGATGGGCTGACAGACGTACGTGGGAGCAGTACTTC. Protein product: CASSLGWADRRTWEQYF.

This clone was observed a few times. This sequence joins TRBV30 and TRBJ1-2; no reliable D call. The length of the CDR3 is 14 residues. Germline V gives CDR1 GTSNPN, CDR2 SVGIG (reference sequence). Trimming pared 1 base from V and 0 bases from J, leaving 9 bases between. CDR3 sequence (DNA): TGTGCCTGGAGTGACCCCCATACTAACTATGGCTACACCTTC. This translates into CAWSDPHTNYGYTF. Variable domain in full (rest from reference TRBV30 and TRBJ1-2): SQTIHQWPATLVQPVGSPLSLECTVEGTSNPNLYWYRQAAGRGLQLLFYSVGIGQISSEVPQNLSASRPQDRQFILSSKKLLLSDSGFYLCAWSDPHTNYGYTFGSGTRLTVV.

The V gene is TRBV19, the J gene TRBJ2-7; TRBD1 agrees at 8 bases. The length of the CDR3 is 13 residues. The germline CDR1 and CDR2 sequences are LNHDA and SQIVND (reference sequence). Trimming took 4 bases from V and 5 from J; bases not matched to a gene: 4. The CDR3 sequence is CASSTPDRDEQYF. The CDR3 DNA sequence: TGTGCCAGTAGTACCCCGGACAGGGACGAGCAGTACTTC.

The chain couples TRBV6-5 to TRBJ2-1; 9 nucleotides line up with TRBD2. V lost 3 bases and J lost 6; bases outside the gene matches: 3. The CDR3 totals 14 residues. Germline loops: CDR1 MNHEY, CDR2 SVGAGI. The CDR3 region has the DNA TGTGCCAGCAGTTATCCGGGACTAGCCAATGAGCAGTTCTTC. Translated: CASSYPGLANEQFF.

The chain has TRBV5-3 and TRBJ1-1; unclear D gene. TRBV5-3 is an ORF, with its function uncertain. The CDR3 length is 11 residues. Trimming pared 4 bases from V and 8 bases from J, leaving 9 bases between. The CDR3 DNA reads as TGTGCCAGAAGCGAGACCCCCGAAGCTTTCTTT. Amino acid sequence: CARSETPEAFF.

V is TRBV7-2 and J is TRBJ2-5; D possibly uses TRBD1 or TRBD2 (6 bases each). This CDR3 comprises 14 residues. Germline V CDR1 and CDR2: SGHTA, FQGNSA. With 3 bases removed from V and 4 bases from J, the gap between germline ends came to 12 bases. CDR3 nucleotides: TGTGCCAGCAGCTTGGCCAGGGGAGGAGAGACCCAGTACTTC. The encoded protein is CASSLARGGETQYF.

This clone has more than one count but fewer than ten. The chain employs TRBV6-5 and TRBJ1-1, with D hard to call. CDR1 and CDR2 from the germline V gene are MNHEY and SVGAGI. V lost 0 bases and J 12 bases, leaving 8 bases between the germline ends. This CDR3 region has 11 residues. This CDR3 reads CASSYSRWTFF. CDR3 coding DNA: TGTGCCAGCAGTTACTCCCGTTGGACTTTCTTT.